Listed here is a single T cell receptor beta chain. This entry is derived from a study of blood T cell repertoires in COVID-19. Sequencing was performed with immunoSEQ multiplex PCR; in TCRdb, only in-frame clones are kept and a portion is missing. The table lists 250,000 or so clones, 70% to 90% of them singletons. Material for sequencing was peripheral blood. This sequence was found in a woman aged 70-85 years with active or convalescent COVID-19.

In DNA form, the CDR3 reads TGTGCCAGCAGCCCCGGGGTGGGAATCGATAGCAATCAGCCCCAGCATTTT. Encoded protein: CASSPGVGIDSNQPQHF. The chain carries TRBV11-2 and TRBJ1-5; D remains unclear. This CDR3 has 17 residues. Germline V gene sequence: CDR1 SGHAT, CDR2 FQNNGV. V lost 5 bases, J lost 0 bases, and 17 bases lay in between. The whole variable domain, remainder taken from reference TRBV11-2 and TRBJ1-5, is EAGVAQSPRYKIIEKRQSVAFWCNPISGHATLYWYQQILGQGPKLLIQFQNNGVVDDSQLPKDRFSAERLKGVDSTLKIQPAKLEDSAVYLCASSPGVGIDSNQPQHFGDGTRLSIL.